This is a list of T cell receptor beta chains from one sample in a study of PD-1 blockade in classical Hodgkin lymphoma. The table came from immunoSEQ multiplex PCR; TCRdb's copy has only in-frame clones and leaves some out. The table lists roughly 150,000 clones, 78% of them singletons, with approximately 9.6% in the top ten. The material was peripheral blood mononuclear cells (PBMCs), obtained before the second cycle of nivolumab. The receptors derive from a human donor with classical Hodgkin lymphoma. CDR3s include the opening cysteine and the closing phenylalanine or tryptophan. Fields, in order: clone size, J gene, D gene, V gene, CDR3 DNA, CDR3 protein. A D gene is named only where the DNA matches it firmly. Only some rows state a clone size, as once, few, many or a class for expanded clones.

abundance: NA; j_gene: TRBJ1-2; d_gene: TRBD1; v_gene: TRBV19; CDR3nt: TGTGCCAGTAGTACGACAGGGGCGGACTATGGCTACACCTTC; CDR3aa: CASSTTGADYGYTF
abundance: NA; j_gene: TRBJ2-3; d_gene: NA; v_gene: TRBV7-3; CDR3nt: TGTGCCAGCAGCTTTTACGGGGGCGGAATTGCGGATACGCAGTATTTT; CDR3aa: CASSFYGGGIADTQYF
abundance: NA; j_gene: TRBJ2-2; d_gene: NA; v_gene: TRBV7-2; CDR3nt: TGTGCCAGCAGCTTTAACAGGGGAGGCTCCGGGGAGCTGTTTTTT; CDR3aa: CASSFNRGGSGELFF
abundance: once; j_gene: TRBJ2-7; d_gene: NA; v_gene: TRBV5-5; CDR3nt: TGTGCCAGCAGCTTGATATTCTACGAGCAGTACTTC; CDR3aa: CASSLIFYEQYF
abundance: NA; j_gene: TRBJ2-2; d_gene: TRBD1; v_gene: TRBV5-1; CDR3nt: TGCGCCAGCAGCCTTTCCGGGACAGGGGACACCGGGGAGCTGTTTTTT; CDR3aa: CASSLSGTGDTGELFF
abundance: NA; j_gene: TRBJ1-2; d_gene: TRBD1; v_gene: TRBV29-1; CDR3nt: TGCAGCGTGGCCACAGGGGTCGGCTATGGCTACACCTTC; CDR3aa: CSVATGVGYGYTF
abundance: NA; j_gene: TRBJ1-5; d_gene: NA; v_gene: TRBV9; CDR3nt: TGTGCCAGCAGCGTAGGATCCCTAAATCAGCCCCAGCATTTT; CDR3aa: CASSVGSLNQPQHF
abundance: NA; j_gene: TRBJ1-1; d_gene: TRBD1; v_gene: TRBV5-6; CDR3nt: TGTGCCAGCAGCCGCGGACAGGGTTTAGGCACTGAAGCTTTCTTT; CDR3aa: CASSRGQGLGTEAFF
abundance: NA; j_gene: TRBJ2-2; d_gene: NA; v_gene: TRBV9; CDR3nt: TGTGCCAGCAGCGTCTGGGGAACCGGGGAGCTGTTTTTT; CDR3aa: CASSVWGTGELFF
abundance: few; j_gene: TRBJ1-5; d_gene: NA; v_gene: TRBV18; CDR3nt: TGTGCCAGCTCACCGGACCGGAATCAGCCCCAGCATTTT; CDR3aa: CASSPDRNQPQHF
abundance: NA; j_gene: TRBJ1-5; d_gene: NA; v_gene: TRBV6-1; CDR3nt: TGTGCCAGCAGTGCTACACCCTTACACAATCAGCCCCAGCATTTT; CDR3aa: CASSATPLHNQPQHF
abundance: NA; j_gene: TRBJ2-7; d_gene: TRBD1; v_gene: TRBV27; CDR3nt: TGTGCCAGCAGTGTCCGACAGGGTCGCTACGAGCAGTACTTC; CDR3aa: CASSVRQGRYEQYF
abundance: NA; j_gene: TRBJ1-2; d_gene: TRBD1; v_gene: TRBV6-5; CDR3nt: TGTGCCAGCAGTGCCCCGGGACAGGGCAACTATGGCTACACCTTC; CDR3aa: CASSAPGQGNYGYTF
abundance: NA; j_gene: TRBJ1-2; d_gene: TRBD1; v_gene: TRBV27; CDR3nt: TGTGCCAGCAGTTTGGGACAGGGAGGAATCTATGGCTACACCTTC; CDR3aa: CASSLGQGGIYGYTF
abundance: NA; j_gene: TRBJ1-2; d_gene: NA; v_gene: TRBV5-6; CDR3nt: TGTGCCAGCAGCGGTCCGGGACGCAGAACCGGCTACACCTTC; CDR3aa: CASSGPGRRTGYTF
abundance: NA; j_gene: TRBJ1-1; d_gene: NA; v_gene: TRBV12-2; CDR3nt: TGTGCAAGTCGCTTAGTGCTAGGACATATGAACACTGAAGCTTTCTTT; CDR3aa: CASRLVLGHMNTEAFF
abundance: NA; j_gene: TRBJ2-3; d_gene: TRBD2; v_gene: TRBV27; CDR3nt: TGTGCCAGCAGTTTACTGGCGGGGGTCGTCACAGATACGCAGTATTTT; CDR3aa: CASSLLAGVVTDTQYF
abundance: NA; j_gene: TRBJ2-2; d_gene: NA; v_gene: TRBV7-3; CDR3nt: TGTGCCAGCAGCCTCCAGGGAACGGCGGGCGGGGAGCTGTTTTTT; CDR3aa: CASSLQGTAGGELFF
abundance: NA; j_gene: TRBJ2-5; d_gene: TRBD2; v_gene: TRBV7-6; CDR3nt: TGTGCCAGCAGCTTAGCTAGCGGGGGGAACCAAGAGACCCAGTACTTC; CDR3aa: CASSLASGGNQETQYF
abundance: NA; j_gene: TRBJ2-3; d_gene: NA; v_gene: TRBV4-1; CDR3nt: TGCGCCAGCAGCCAAGAGAAGGGCACAGATACGCAGTATTTT; CDR3aa: CASSQEKGTDTQYF
abundance: NA; j_gene: TRBJ2-6; d_gene: NA; v_gene: TRBV6-1; CDR3nt: TGTGCCAGCAGTGATCGGCACCTTGGAGCCAACGTCCTGACTTTC; CDR3aa: CASSDRHLGANVLTF
abundance: NA; j_gene: TRBJ2-4; d_gene: NA; v_gene: TRBV27; CDR3nt: TGTGCCAGCAGGGAAAGAAACATTCAGTACTTC; CDR3aa: CASRERNIQYF
abundance: NA; j_gene: TRBJ2-3; d_gene: TRBD2; v_gene: TRBV7-2; CDR3nt: TGTGCCAGCAGGCCGATTACTTGGACTAGCGGGAGCACAGATACGCAGTATTTT; CDR3aa: CASRPITWTSGSTDTQYF
abundance: NA; j_gene: TRBJ2-1; d_gene: NA; v_gene: TRBV7-9; CDR3nt: TGTGCCAGCAGCCCAGCAAGGACTACCCTTCTGGAGCAGTTCTTC; CDR3aa: CASSPARTTLLEQFF
abundance: NA; j_gene: TRBJ2-1; d_gene: TRBD2; v_gene: TRBV2; CDR3nt: TGTGCCAGCACCACAAGCCCGGGGCTAGCGGGGGGGCCGTCCTACAATGAGCAGTTCTTC; CDR3aa: CASTTSPGLAGGPSYNEQFF
abundance: NA; j_gene: TRBJ2-3; d_gene: TRBD2; v_gene: TRBV11-3; CDR3nt: TGTGCCAGCAGCTTAGGTACTAGCGACACAGATACGCAGTATTTT; CDR3aa: CASSLGTSDTDTQYF
abundance: NA; j_gene: TRBJ2-7; d_gene: TRBD2; v_gene: TRBV4-2; CDR3nt: TGTGCCAGCAGCCAAGATCGCCCAGGGGGGACTAGCGGCTACGAGCAGTACTTC; CDR3aa: CASSQDRPGGTSGYEQYF
abundance: once; j_gene: TRBJ2-1; d_gene: TRBD2; v_gene: TRBV7-2; CDR3nt: TGTGCCAGCAGCGGCCCGGGTGGCGGGAGTAGGAATGAGCAGTTCTTC; CDR3aa: CASSGPGGGSRNEQFF
abundance: NA; j_gene: TRBJ2-7; d_gene: TRBD1; v_gene: TRBV5-1; CDR3nt: TGCGCCAGCAGCTTGGACAGGGGGTGGTACGAGCAGTACTTC; CDR3aa: CASSLDRGWYEQYF
abundance: once; j_gene: TRBJ2-1; d_gene: TRBD2; v_gene: TRBV30; CDR3nt: TGTGCCTGGGAGGGGACTAGCGGACTCAATGAGCAGTTCTTC; CDR3aa: CAWEGTSGLNEQFF
abundance: NA; j_gene: TRBJ1-6; d_gene: NA; v_gene: TRBV18; CDR3nt: TGTGCCAGCTCACCGCGGAACTCACCCCTCCACTTT; CDR3aa: CASSPRNSPLHF
abundance: NA; j_gene: TRBJ2-7; d_gene: NA; v_gene: TRBV7-9; CDR3nt: TGTGCCAGCAGCTTACTCCGGGAGTGGGGGTACGAGCAGTACTTC; CDR3aa: CASSLLREWGYEQYF
abundance: NA; j_gene: TRBJ2-7; d_gene: NA; v_gene: TRBV10-2; CDR3nt: TGCGCCAGCAGTGAGTCGGCAGGGATCGAGCAGTACTTC; CDR3aa: CASSESAGIEQYF
abundance: NA; j_gene: TRBJ2-3; d_gene: NA; v_gene: TRBV19; CDR3nt: TGTGCCAGTAGTATCACAGGGGAGGCAGATACGCAGTATTTT; CDR3aa: CASSITGEADTQYF
abundance: NA; j_gene: TRBJ2-1; d_gene: NA; v_gene: TRBV21-1; CDR3nt: TGTGCCAGGGGCCTGAGAGGGACAGGGGCCGACGTAGGCTCCTACAATGAGCAGTTCTTC; CDR3aa: CARGLRGTGADVGSYNEQFF
abundance: NA; j_gene: TRBJ2-1; d_gene: NA; v_gene: TRBV6-6; CDR3nt: TGTGCCAGCAGTTACGCGCCTTCAAATGAGCAGTTCTTC; CDR3aa: CASSYAPSNEQFF
abundance: NA; j_gene: TRBJ1-1; d_gene: NA; v_gene: TRBV6-6; CDR3nt: TGTGCCAGCAGTTACGGGGGTAACACTGAAGCTTTCTTT; CDR3aa: CASSYGGNTEAFF
abundance: NA; j_gene: TRBJ1-2; d_gene: TRBD1; v_gene: TRBV6-1; CDR3nt: TGTGCCAGCAACCCCCGGGACAGGGCCTATGGCTACACCTTC; CDR3aa: CASNPRDRAYGYTF
abundance: NA; j_gene: TRBJ2-5; d_gene: NA; v_gene: TRBV5-6; CDR3nt: TGTGCCAGCAGCCAGGGACTGAATCAAGAGACCCAGTACTTC; CDR3aa: CASSQGLNQETQYF
abundance: NA; j_gene: TRBJ2-3; d_gene: NA; v_gene: TRBV10-3; CDR3nt: TGTGCCATCAGTGGTACTATACAGGCAAGCACAGATACGCAGTATTTT; CDR3aa: CAISGTIQASTDTQYF
abundance: NA; j_gene: TRBJ2-4; d_gene: NA; v_gene: TRBV18; CDR3nt: TGTGCCAGCTCACTGGAGGAGGGGCGTCCCAAAAACATTCAGTACTTC; CDR3aa: CASSLEEGRPKNIQYF
abundance: NA; j_gene: TRBJ1-2; d_gene: NA; v_gene: TRBV6-1; CDR3nt: TGTGCCAGCAGTGAATTAGGGGTCAGCTCCTATGGCTACACCTTC; CDR3aa: CASSELGVSSYGYTF
abundance: NA; j_gene: TRBJ2-6; d_gene: NA; v_gene: TRBV7-3; CDR3nt: TGTGCCAGCAACGGACACTCGATTCTCCTCCAGGTGGTCTCCGGGGCCAACGTCCTGACTTTC; CDR3aa: CASNGHSILLQVVSGANVLTF
abundance: NA; j_gene: TRBJ2-1; d_gene: NA; v_gene: TRBV7-3; CDR3nt: TGTGCCAGCAGCCGAAACAGGGTCTACAATGAGCAGTTCTTC; CDR3aa: CASSRNRVYNEQFF
abundance: NA; j_gene: TRBJ1-2; d_gene: NA; v_gene: TRBV18; CDR3nt: TGTGCCAGCTCACCACAGGAAGGGACTGACTATGGCTACACCTTC; CDR3aa: CASSPQEGTDYGYTF
abundance: NA; j_gene: TRBJ1-6; d_gene: TRBD1; v_gene: TRBV18; CDR3nt: TGTGCCAGCTCCCAATCAACAGGGGGCGTTTCACCCCTCCACTTT; CDR3aa: CASSQSTGGVSPLHF
abundance: NA; j_gene: TRBJ2-7; d_gene: NA; v_gene: TRBV18; CDR3nt: TGTGCCAGCTCACCGACAGAGACCTACGAGCAGTACTTC; CDR3aa: CASSPTETYEQYF
abundance: few; j_gene: TRBJ2-1; d_gene: TRBD2; v_gene: TRBV5-6; CDR3nt: TGTGCCAGCAGCTGGTTCGGGCTAGCGGGAGTTGAGCAGTTCTTC; CDR3aa: CASSWFGLAGVEQFF
abundance: NA; j_gene: TRBJ2-3; d_gene: TRBD2; v_gene: TRBV11-3; CDR3nt: TGTGCCAGCAGCAAAGGACTAGCAGCCACAGATACGCAGTATTTT; CDR3aa: CASSKGLAATDTQYF
abundance: NA; j_gene: TRBJ2-3; d_gene: NA; v_gene: TRBV5-4; CDR3nt: TGTGCCAGCAGCTTGAGGGGTACTGATACGCAGTATTTT; CDR3aa: CASSLRGTDTQYF
abundance: NA; j_gene: TRBJ2-3; d_gene: TRBD2; v_gene: TRBV5-1; CDR3nt: TGCGCCAGCAGCCGGGGCCGGGGAGGGAGGGCAGATACGCAGTATTTT; CDR3aa: CASSRGRGGRADTQYF
abundance: NA; j_gene: TRBJ1-1; d_gene: NA; v_gene: TRBV5-4; CDR3nt: TGTGCCAGCAGCTTGAACCCCGAGAACACTGAAGCTTTCTTT; CDR3aa: CASSLNPENTEAFF
abundance: NA; j_gene: TRBJ2-7; d_gene: NA; v_gene: TRBV29-1; CDR3nt: TGCAGCGTTGTCTTTCGGGAGACTATTTACGAGCAGTACTTC; CDR3aa: CSVVFRETIYEQYF
abundance: NA; j_gene: TRBJ1-1; d_gene: NA; v_gene: TRBV6-1; CDR3nt: TGTGCCAATAGACTCGTTTTGAACACTGAAGCTTTCTTT; CDR3aa: CANRLVLNTEAFF
abundance: NA; j_gene: TRBJ2-3; d_gene: TRBD2; v_gene: TRBV7-8; CDR3nt: TGTGCCAGCAGCTTAAACCTGGCCAGCGGGAGAGGGTCGGATACGCAGTATTTT; CDR3aa: CASSLNLASGRGSDTQYF